This is a list of T cell receptor beta chains from one sample in a study of beta chain features in type 1 diabetes. Sequencing used immunoSEQ multiplex PCR; TCRdb keeps in-frame clones, though not all of them. The sample lists some 900,000 clones; 17% were seen once. Sequencing input: naive CD4+ T cells from blood. These receptors came from a young woman in good health. CDR3s include the opening cysteine and the closing phenylalanine or tryptophan. D genes are given only for firm matches. The size of a clone is reported for some rows only, either as once, few or many, or as a class for expanded clones.

clone size	V gene	D gene	J gene	CDR3 protein	CDR3 DNA
NA	TRBV7-6	TRBD2	TRBJ2-2	CASSHLASGRVAAGELFF	TGTGCCAGCAGCCACTTAGCTAGCGGGAGGGTTGCGGCCGGGGAGCTGTTTTTT
NA	TRBV5-4	TRBD1	TRBJ2-2	CASSSGQGHPTGELFF	TGTGCCAGCAGCTCTGGACAGGGTCATCCCACCGGGGAGCTGTTTTTT
NA	TRBV7-2	TRBD1	TRBJ2-1	CASSLGTGENEQFF	TGTGCCAGCAGCCTCGGGACAGGGGAAAATGAGCAGTTCTTC
NA	TRBV27	NA	TRBJ2-1	CASVTILYEQFF	TGTGCCAGCGTCACCATCCTCTATGAGCAGTTCTTC
NA	TRBV7-3	NA	TRBJ2-5	CASSFQNQETQYF	TGTGCCAGCAGCTTCCAGAACCAAGAGACCCAGTACTTC
NA	TRBV6-5	NA	TRBJ2-5	CASSYSHETQYF	TGTGCCAGCAGTTACTCACACGAGACCCAGTACTTC
NA	TRBV7-9	TRBD2	TRBJ2-7	CASSFVREGDYEQYF	TGTGCCAGCAGCTTTGTGCGGGAGGGTGACTACGAGCAGTACTTC
NA	TRBV7-9	NA	TRBJ2-3	CASSLAGEGTQYF	TGTGCCAGCAGCTTAGCGGGAGAGGGTACGCAGTATTTT
few	TRBV5-5	TRBD1	TRBJ2-7	CASSQTGQGFYEQYF	TGTGCCAGCAGCCAAACGGGACAGGGTTTCTACGAGCAGTACTTC
few	TRBV29-1	NA	TRBJ1-1	CSVKFWQGINMNTEAFF	TGCAGCGTTAAATTTTGGCAGGGGATAAACATGAACACTGAAGCTTTCTTT
few	TRBV7-3	TRBD2	TRBJ2-1	CASSPGTSGRAPQFF	TGTGCCAGCAGCCCTGGGACTAGCGGGAGGGCCCCGCAGTTCTTC
NA	TRBV21-1	NA	TRBJ2-1	CASSKARLAGILIPNEQFF	TGTGCCAGCAGCAAAGCGAGACTAGCGGGGATCCTTATCCCCAATGAGCAGTTCTTC
few	TRBV7-9	NA	TRBJ2-5	CASSSRDRQETQYF	TGTGCCAGCAGCTCCCGCGACAGACAAGAGACCCAGTACTTC
NA	TRBV6-6	NA	TRBJ2-7	CAISVQNDPFHEQYF	TGTGCCATCAGTGTTCAGAACGATCCTTTCCACGAGCAGTACTTC
NA	TRBV9	NA	TRBJ1-3	CASSLREGNTIYF	TGTGCCAGCAGTTTGAGAGAAGGAAACACCATATATTTT
few	TRBV4-2	TRBD2	TRBJ2-7	CASSHTAGGSTQRARYEQYF	TGTGCCAGCAGCCACACCGCGGGAGGCTCGACTCAGAGGGCCCGATACGAGCAGTACTTC
NA	TRBV18	NA	TRBJ2-3	CASSPPSRGSTDTQYF	TGTGCCAGCTCACCACCGAGTAGGGGAAGCACAGATACGCAGTATTTT
few	TRBV7-9	NA	TRBJ2-5	CASSQNQETQYF	TGTGCCAGCAGCCAAAACCAAGAGACCCAGTACTTC